Below, one TCR beta chain is given with its context. The target of this receptor is not known. Base quality data are lacking; no much larger clone is found one base away. The data are from a study of CD8 T cells in Susac syndrome (dated by TCRdb to about 2019). As for the study more broadly: Of the Susac syndrome patients who were sequenced, over five had clinically active disease and eight were in clinical remission. Susac syndrome patients were therapy-naive, on corticosteroids (some also receiving IVIg), or on IVIg alone at blood withdrawal. Repertoire sequencing was used to test whether CD8+ T cell activation and differentiation in Susac syndrome was antigen driven.

RNA was extracted using the RNeasy kit, and roughly 0.5 to 1 microgram was reverse transcribed with random hexamers. TCR beta CDR3 regions were amplified with the immunoSEQ multiplex PCR assay covering 54 Vbeta and 13 Jbeta segments. PCR amplification bias was corrected using a synthetic template baseline for primer optimization and computational correction. As for the original processing: Reads were annotated to V, D and J genes according to IMGT and were analyzed with immunoSEQ Analyzer, with only productive sequences retained. Clonality was computed as one minus Shannon entropy normalized by log2 of the number of productive unique sequences. For each patient and control, public and private clones were evaluated within the 100 most prevalent clones. Susac-specific clones were defined as absent from healthy and MS cohorts, approximately 1,000 published viral clones and other ImmuneACCESS disease sequences. The public reads were run again by TCRdb, first through fastp at Q25 and then through MiXCR, and only productive beta chains were kept. Every entry covers one CDR3 protein and lists the most common genes and DNA from its rows. These V and J calls derive from TCRdb rather than the authors' analysis. This sample holds over 140,000 distinct CDR3 sequences; more than 85% were observed only once. The ten largest clones take up 0.14% of the sample.

Results and caveats for the whole study, not just this receptor: The TCR sequencing and HLA analysis was acknowledged to have included a relatively small number of individuals. In the CD4+ T cell repertoire of Susac syndrome patients, clonal expansion was not detected.

Peripheral blood CD8+ and CD4+ T cells from healthy donors, Susac syndrome patients and multiple sclerosis patients were profiled by high-throughput TCR beta sequencing. Recently defined diagnostic criteria for definite or probable disease were met by the Susac syndrome patients. Bulk CD8+ and CD4+ T cells were purified by magnetic negative isolation, whereas CD8+ TEMRA cells were enriched by FACS. Blood was collected in EDTA tubes and processed within 24 hours, with PBMCs isolated through density gradient centrifugation. PBMCs intended for TCR sequencing were cryopreserved in liquid nitrogen and were subsequently thawed in a 37 degrees C water bath. The sorted or isolated CD4+, CD8+ and CD8+ TEMRA cells reached a purity of at least 90%. The CDR3 runs 15 residues from the cysteine to the phenylalanine. Only the CDR3 DNA is retained, 45 bases long and in frame from the first base. Sequences SEHNR (CDR1) and FQNEAQ (CDR2) are obtained from the germline V gene (reference sequence). V is pared back by 1 base and J by 1 base, with 10 bases lying between the germline termini.

This clonotype was obtained from a human donor with Susac syndrome. Here the chain combines TRBV7-9 and TRBJ1-1; the D gene assignment is ambiguous. Sequencing was performed on CD4+ T cells from PBMCs. This receptor has the CDR3 CASSLEGLSNTEAFF. The nucleotide sequence is TGTGCCAGCAGCTTAGAGGGCTTGTCGAACACTGAAGCTTTCTTT.